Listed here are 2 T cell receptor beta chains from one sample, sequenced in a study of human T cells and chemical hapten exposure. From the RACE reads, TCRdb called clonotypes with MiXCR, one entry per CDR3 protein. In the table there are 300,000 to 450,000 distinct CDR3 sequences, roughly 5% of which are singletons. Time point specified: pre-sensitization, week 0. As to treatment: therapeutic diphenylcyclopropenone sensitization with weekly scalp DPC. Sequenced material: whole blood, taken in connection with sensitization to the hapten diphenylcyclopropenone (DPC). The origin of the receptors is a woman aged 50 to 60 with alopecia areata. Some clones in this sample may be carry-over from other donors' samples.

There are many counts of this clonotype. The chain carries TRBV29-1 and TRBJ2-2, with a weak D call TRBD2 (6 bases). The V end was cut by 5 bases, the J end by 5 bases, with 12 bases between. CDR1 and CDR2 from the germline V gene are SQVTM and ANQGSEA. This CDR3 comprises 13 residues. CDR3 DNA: TGCAGCGTTATGGAAGGGAGGACCGGGGAGCTGTTTTTT. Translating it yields CSVMEGRTGELFF.

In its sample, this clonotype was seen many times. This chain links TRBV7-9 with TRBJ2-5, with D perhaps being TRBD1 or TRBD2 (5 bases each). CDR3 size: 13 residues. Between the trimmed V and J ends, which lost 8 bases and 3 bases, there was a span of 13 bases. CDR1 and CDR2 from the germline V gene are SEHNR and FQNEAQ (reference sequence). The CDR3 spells CASQRDAEETQYF. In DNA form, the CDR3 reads TGTGCCAGCCAGAGGGACGCAGAAGAGACCCAGTACTTC.